The clone carrying this T cell receptor (beta chain) has ten or more counts. Its antigen is not known. Amplified regions were TCR beta CDR3 sequences from RNA transcripts. The primer set for the first-round RT-PCR of the TCR CDR3 was HTBI. MiXCR, run by TCRdb on the multiplex PCR reads, gives a single entry per CDR3 protein. Here the sample spans approximately 520,000 distinct CDR3 sequences, roughly 20% being singletons. The entry originates in a study of T cells in Graves' hyperthyroidism and ophthalmopathy. Study conclusions and caveats: Model-based prediction identified ophthalmopathy a median 6.5 months prior to its onset. A model of 13 V-J pairs discriminated ophthalmopathy from stable hyperthyroidism.

Exclusion of a patient resulted from uncontrolled infection, other autoimmune disease, pregnancy or lactation. Diagnostic assessment was based on clinical symptoms, serum thyroxine and TRAb, thyroid ultrasound and orbital computed tomography. The sample consisted of blood. This clonotype originated in a man between 18 and 35 years old with Graves' hyperthyroidism.

For the CDR3, the DNA is TGTGCCAGCAGTGAAGCCTTTTGGGCCCTCCAAGAGACCCAGTACTTC. This translates into CASSEAFWALQETQYF. The chain has TRBV6-1 and TRBJ2-5; D unresolved. Germline lookup yields CDR1 MNHNS and CDR2 SASEGT. This CDR3 spans 16 amino acids. Trimming removed 0 bases from V and 1 base from J, with 12 bases in between.